This T cell receptor (beta chain) was documented in a study of cytomegalovirus exposure and HLA in healthy donors. This clone was seen a handful of times. Researchers ran the PCR with 60 Vbeta and 13 Jbeta primers. TCRdb keeps only in-frame clones here, not all; method: immunoSEQ multiplex PCR. The data show over 150,000 clones, about three quarters seen once. The CDR3 has 15 residues. The trim removed 6 bases at V and 5 bases at J, leaving 2 bases unmatched. The germline CDR1 and CDR2 sequences are SNHLY and FYNNEI. The V and J genes are TRBV2 and TRBJ2-2, with 14 bases that match TRBD2. This clonotype was obtained from a woman in her fifties or sixties in good health and CMV-seropositive. Material for sequencing was PBMCs. This CDR3 is CASRRTSGGTGELFF. The CDR3 DNA reads as TGTGCCAGCAGGCGGACTAGCGGGGGGACCGGGGAGCTGTTTTTT.